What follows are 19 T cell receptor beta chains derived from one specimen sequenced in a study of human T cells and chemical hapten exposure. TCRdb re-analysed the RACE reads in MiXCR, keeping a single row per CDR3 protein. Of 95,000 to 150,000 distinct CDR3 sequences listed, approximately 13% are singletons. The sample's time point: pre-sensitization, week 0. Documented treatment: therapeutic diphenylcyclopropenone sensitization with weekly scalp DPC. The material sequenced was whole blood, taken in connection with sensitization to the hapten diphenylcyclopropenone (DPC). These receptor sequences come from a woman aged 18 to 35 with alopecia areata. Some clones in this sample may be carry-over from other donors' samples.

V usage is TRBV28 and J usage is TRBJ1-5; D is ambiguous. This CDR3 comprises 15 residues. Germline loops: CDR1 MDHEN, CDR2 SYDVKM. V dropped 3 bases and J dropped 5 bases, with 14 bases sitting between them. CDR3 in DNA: TGTGCCAGCAGTTTCTTCGCCCGGGTGTATCAGCCCCAGCATTTT. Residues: CASSFFARVYQPQHF.

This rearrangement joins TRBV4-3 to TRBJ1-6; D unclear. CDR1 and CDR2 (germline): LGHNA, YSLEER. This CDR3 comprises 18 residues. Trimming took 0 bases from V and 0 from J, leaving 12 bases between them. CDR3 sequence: CASSQDRAASSYNSPLHF. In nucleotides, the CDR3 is TGCGCCAGCAGCCAAGATAGGGCAGCAAGCTCCTATAATTCACCCCTCCACTTT.

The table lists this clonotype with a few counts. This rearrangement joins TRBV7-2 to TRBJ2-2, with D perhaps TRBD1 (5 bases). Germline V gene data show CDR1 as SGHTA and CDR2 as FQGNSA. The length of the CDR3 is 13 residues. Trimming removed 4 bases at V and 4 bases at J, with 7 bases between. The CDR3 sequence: CASSSRGTGELFF. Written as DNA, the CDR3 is TGTGCCAGCAGCTCAAGGGGCACCGGGGAGCTGTTTTTT.

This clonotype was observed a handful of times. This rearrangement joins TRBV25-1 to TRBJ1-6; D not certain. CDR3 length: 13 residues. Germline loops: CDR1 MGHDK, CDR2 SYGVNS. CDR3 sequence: CATTGFLNSPLHF. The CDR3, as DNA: TGTGCTACAACTGGGTTTTTGAATTCACCCCTCCACTTT.

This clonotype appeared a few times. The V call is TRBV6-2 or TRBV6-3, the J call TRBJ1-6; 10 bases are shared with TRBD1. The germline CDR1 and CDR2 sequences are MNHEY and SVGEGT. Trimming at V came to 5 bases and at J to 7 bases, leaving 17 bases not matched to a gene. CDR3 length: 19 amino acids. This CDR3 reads CASSPPGQGTLRGNSPLHF. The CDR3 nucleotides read TGTGCCAGCAGTCCCCCGGGACAGGGGACTTTGAGGGGGAATTCACCCCTCCACTTT.

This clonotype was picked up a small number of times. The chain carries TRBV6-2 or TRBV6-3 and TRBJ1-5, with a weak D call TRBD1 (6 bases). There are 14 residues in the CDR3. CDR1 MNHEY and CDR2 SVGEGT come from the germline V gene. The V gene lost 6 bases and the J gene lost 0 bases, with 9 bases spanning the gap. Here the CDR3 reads CASRDSLSNQPQHF. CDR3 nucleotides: TGTGCCAGCAGGGACAGCCTTAGCAATCAGCCCCAGCATTTT.

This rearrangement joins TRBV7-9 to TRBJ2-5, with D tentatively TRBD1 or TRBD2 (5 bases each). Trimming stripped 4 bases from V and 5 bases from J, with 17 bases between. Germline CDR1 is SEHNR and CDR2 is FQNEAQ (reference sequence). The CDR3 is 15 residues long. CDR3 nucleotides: TGTGCCAGCAGCTCCCTGGGCTATGAGGGGGAGACCCAGTACTTC. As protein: CASSSLGYEGETQYF.

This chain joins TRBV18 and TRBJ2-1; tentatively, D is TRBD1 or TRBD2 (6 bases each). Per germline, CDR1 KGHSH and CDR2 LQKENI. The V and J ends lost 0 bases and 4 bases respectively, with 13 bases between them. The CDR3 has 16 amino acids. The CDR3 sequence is CASSPPVGGGYNEQFF. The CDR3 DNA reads TGTGCCAGCTCACCACCAGTAGGGGGAGGATACAATGAGCAGTTCTTC.

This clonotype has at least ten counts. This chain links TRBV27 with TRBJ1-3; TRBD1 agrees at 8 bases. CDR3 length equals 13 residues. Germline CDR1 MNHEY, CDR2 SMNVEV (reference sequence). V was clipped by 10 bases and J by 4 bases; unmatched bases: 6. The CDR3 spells CATKRTGGNTIYF. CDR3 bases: TGTGCCACTAAACGGACAGGGGGAAACACCATATATTTT.

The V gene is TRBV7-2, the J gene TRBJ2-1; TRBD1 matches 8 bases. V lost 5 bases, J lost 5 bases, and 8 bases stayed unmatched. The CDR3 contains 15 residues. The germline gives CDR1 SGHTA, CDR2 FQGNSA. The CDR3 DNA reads TGTGCCAGCAGCCCTGGGACAGGCAACCACAATGAGCAGTTCTTC. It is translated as CASSPGTGNHNEQFF.

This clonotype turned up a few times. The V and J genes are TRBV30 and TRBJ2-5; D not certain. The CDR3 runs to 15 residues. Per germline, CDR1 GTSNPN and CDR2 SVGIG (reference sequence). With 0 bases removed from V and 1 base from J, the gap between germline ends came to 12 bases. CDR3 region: CAWSVGGQSQETQYF. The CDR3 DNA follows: TGTGCCTGGAGTGTTGGTGGGCAGTCCCAAGAGACCCAGTACTTC.

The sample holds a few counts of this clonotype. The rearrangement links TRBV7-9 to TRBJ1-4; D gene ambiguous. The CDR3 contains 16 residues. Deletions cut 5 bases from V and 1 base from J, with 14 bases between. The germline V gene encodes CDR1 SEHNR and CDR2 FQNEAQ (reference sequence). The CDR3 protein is CASSPPRKGTNEKLFF. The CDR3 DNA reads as TGTGCCAGCAGCCCGCCTAGGAAGGGAACTAATGAAAAACTGTTTTTT.

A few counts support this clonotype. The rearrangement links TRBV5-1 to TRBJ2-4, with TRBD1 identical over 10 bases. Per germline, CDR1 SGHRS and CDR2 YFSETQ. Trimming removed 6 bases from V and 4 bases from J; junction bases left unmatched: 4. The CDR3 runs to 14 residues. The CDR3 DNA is TGCGCCAGCACACCGGGACAGGGGAAAAACATTCAGTACTTC. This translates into CASTPGQGKNIQYF.

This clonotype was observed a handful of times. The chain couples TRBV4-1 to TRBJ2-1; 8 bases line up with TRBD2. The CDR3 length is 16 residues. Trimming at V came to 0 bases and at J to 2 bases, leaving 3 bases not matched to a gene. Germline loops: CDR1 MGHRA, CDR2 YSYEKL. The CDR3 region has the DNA TGCGCCAGCAGCCAAGAACAAGCGGGGGCCTACAATGAGCAGTTCTTC. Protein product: CASSQEQAGAYNEQFF.

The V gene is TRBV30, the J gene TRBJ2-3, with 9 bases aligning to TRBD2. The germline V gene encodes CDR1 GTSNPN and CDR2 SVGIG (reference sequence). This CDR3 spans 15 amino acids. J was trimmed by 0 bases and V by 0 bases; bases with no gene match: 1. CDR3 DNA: TGTGCCTGGAGTGTACTAGCGGGTAGCACAGATACGCAGTATTTT. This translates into CAWSVLAGSTDTQYF.

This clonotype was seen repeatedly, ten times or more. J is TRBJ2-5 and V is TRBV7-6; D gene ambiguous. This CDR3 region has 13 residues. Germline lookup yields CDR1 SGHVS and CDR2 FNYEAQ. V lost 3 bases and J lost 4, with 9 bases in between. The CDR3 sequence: CASSFHGVETQYF. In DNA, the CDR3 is TGTGCCAGCAGCTTTCACGGCGTAGAGACCCAGTACTTC.

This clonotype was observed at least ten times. DNA of the CDR3: TGCAGCGTTGGCGAGGGAAGGCCAAGGACCTCGGCCGAGACCCAGTACTTC. As protein: CSVGEGRPRTSAETQYF. J is TRBJ2-5 and V is TRBV29-1; a weak D match, TRBD2 (5 bases). V lost 4 bases, J lost 5 bases, and 26 bases lay in between. The CDR3 contains 17 residues. CDR1 is SQVTM and CDR2 is ANQGSEA in the germline V gene.

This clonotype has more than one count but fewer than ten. This CDR3 reads CASSVGGFGKPQHF. In DNA, the CDR3 is TGTGCCAGCAGCGTAGGAGGGTTTGGGAAGCCCCAGCATTTT. The chain links TRBV9 to TRBJ1-5; the D is unclear. The germline V gene encodes CDR1 SGDLS and CDR2 YYNGEE. The CDR3 runs to 14 residues. Trimming took 0 bases from V and 8 from J, leaving 12 bases between them.

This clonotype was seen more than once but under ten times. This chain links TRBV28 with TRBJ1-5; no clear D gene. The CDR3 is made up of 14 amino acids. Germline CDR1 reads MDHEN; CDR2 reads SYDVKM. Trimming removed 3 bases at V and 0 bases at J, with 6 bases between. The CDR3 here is CASSFRDSNQPQHF. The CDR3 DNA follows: TGTGCCAGCAGTTTTCGCGATAGCAATCAGCCCCAGCATTTT.